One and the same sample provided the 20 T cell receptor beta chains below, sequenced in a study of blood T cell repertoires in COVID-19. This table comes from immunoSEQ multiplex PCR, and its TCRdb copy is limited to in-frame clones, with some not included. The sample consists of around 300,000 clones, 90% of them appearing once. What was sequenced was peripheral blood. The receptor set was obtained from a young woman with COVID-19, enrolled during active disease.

The CDR3 region is CASSQGLGTYNEQFF. The CDR3 DNA reads TGTGCCAGCAGCCAAGGACTAGGGACCTACAATGAGCAGTTCTTC. The chain uses TRBV7-7 and TRBJ2-1, with TRBD2 matching over 7 bases. The CDR3 runs 15 residues. Germline CDR1 reads SSHAT; CDR2 reads FNYEAQ (reference sequence). V lost 5 bases to trimming and J lost 2 bases; unmatched junction nucleotides: 6.

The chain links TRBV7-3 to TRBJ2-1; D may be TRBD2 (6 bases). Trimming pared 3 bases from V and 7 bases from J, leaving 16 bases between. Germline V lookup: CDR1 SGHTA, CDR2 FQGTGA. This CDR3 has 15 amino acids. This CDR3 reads CASSFQAGLGNEQFF. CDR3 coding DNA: TGTGCCAGCAGCTTCCAAGCGGGCCTGGGGAATGAGCAGTTCTTC.

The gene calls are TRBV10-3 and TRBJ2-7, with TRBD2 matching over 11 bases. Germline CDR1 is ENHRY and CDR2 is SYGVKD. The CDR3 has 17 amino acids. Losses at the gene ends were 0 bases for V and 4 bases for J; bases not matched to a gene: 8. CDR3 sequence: CAISESFETSGKYEQYF. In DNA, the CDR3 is TGTGCCATCAGTGAGTCGTTCGAGACTAGCGGGAAATACGAGCAGTACTTC.

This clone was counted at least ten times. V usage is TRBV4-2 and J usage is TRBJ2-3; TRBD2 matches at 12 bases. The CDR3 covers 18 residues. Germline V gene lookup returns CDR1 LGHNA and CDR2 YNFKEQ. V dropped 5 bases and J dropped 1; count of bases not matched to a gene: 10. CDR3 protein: CASSSRLAGGPGTDTQYF. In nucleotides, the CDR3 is TGTGCCAGCAGCTCCCGGCTAGCGGGAGGGCCGGGCACAGATACGCAGTATTTT.

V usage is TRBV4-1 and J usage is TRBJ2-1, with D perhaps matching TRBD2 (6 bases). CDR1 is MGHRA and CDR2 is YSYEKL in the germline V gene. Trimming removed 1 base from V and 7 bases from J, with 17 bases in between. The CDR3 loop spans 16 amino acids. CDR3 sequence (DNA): TGCGCCAGCAGCCAAGCCGATAGCGGCCGGGGGAATGAGCAGTTCTTC. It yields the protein CASSQADSGRGNEQFF.

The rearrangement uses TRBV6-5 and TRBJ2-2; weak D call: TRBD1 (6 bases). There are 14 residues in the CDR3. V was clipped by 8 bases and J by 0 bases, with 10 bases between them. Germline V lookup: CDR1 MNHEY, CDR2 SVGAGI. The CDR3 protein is CASRRTANTGELFF. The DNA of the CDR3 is TGTGCCAGCCGCAGGACAGCGAACACCGGGGAGCTGTTTTTT.

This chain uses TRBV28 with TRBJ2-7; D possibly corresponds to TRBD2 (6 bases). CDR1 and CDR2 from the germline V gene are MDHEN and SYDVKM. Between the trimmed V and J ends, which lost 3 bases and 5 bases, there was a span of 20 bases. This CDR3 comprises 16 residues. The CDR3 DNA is TGTGCCAGCAGTTTGACGCAGGGTGCGGGGAGCAACGAGCAGTACTTC. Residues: CASSLTQGAGSNEQYF.

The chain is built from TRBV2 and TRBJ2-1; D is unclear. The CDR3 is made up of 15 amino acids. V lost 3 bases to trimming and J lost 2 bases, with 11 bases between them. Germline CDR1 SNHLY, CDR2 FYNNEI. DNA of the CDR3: TGTGCCAGCAGTGATAGGAGAGGCACCTACAATGAGCAGTTCTTC. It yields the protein CASSDRRGTYNEQFF. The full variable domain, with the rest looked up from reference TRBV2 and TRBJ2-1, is EPEVTQTPSHQVTQMGQEVILRCVPISNHLYFYWYRQILGQKVEFLVSFYNNEISEKSEIFDDQFSVERPDGSNFTLKIRSTKLEDSAMYFCASSDRRGTYNEQFFGPGTRLTVL.

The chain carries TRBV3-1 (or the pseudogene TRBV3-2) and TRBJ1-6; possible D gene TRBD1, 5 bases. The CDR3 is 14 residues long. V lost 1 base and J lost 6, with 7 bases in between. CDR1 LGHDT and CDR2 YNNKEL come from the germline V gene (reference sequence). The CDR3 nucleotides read TGTGCCAGCAGCCAAGGCGGGGGTAATTCACCCCTCCACTTT. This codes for CASSQGGGNSPLHF.

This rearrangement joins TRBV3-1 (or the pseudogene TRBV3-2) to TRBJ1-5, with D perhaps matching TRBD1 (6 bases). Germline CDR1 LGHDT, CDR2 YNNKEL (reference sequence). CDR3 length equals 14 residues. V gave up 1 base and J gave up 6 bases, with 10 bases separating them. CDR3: CASSQVAGVQPQHF. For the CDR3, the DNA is TGTGCCAGCAGCCAAGTGGCAGGGGTTCAGCCCCAGCATTTT.

This chain's CDR3 is CASSPRLAELYEQYF. In DNA form, the CDR3 reads TGTGCCAGCAGCCCAAGACTAGCGGAGCTATACGAGCAGTACTTC. V gene TRBV9 combines with J gene TRBJ2-7, with 9 nucleotides matching TRBD2. The ends lost 4 bases at V and 4 bases at J; junction bases unmatched: 9. Germline assignment: CDR1 SGDLS and CDR2 YYNGEE. The CDR3 has 15 amino acids.

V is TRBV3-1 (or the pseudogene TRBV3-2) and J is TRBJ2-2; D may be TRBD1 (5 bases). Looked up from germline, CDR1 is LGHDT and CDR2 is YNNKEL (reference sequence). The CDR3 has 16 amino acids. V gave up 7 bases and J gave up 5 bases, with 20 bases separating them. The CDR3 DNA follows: TGTGCCAGCATCGCAGGAGCAGGGTCGCCGACCGGGGAGCTGTTTTTT. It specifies CASIAGAGSPTGELFF.

CDR3 sequence: CAWSSGDRGYTF. The CDR3 DNA follows: TGTGCCTGGAGTTCAGGGGACCGTGGCTACACCTTC. The chain is built from TRBV30 and TRBJ1-2; perhaps TRBD1 as D (6 bases). Trimming left V 2 bases short and J 7 bases short, with 11 bases between. This CDR3 is built from 12 residues. Per germline, CDR1 GTSNPN and CDR2 SVGIG (reference sequence).

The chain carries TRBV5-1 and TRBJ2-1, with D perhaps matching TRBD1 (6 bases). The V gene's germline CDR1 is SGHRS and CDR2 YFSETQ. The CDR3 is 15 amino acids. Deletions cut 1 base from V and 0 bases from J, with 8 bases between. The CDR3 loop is CASSLQGNSYNEQFF. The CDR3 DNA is TGCGCCAGCAGCTTGCAGGGGAACTCCTACAATGAGCAGTTCTTC.

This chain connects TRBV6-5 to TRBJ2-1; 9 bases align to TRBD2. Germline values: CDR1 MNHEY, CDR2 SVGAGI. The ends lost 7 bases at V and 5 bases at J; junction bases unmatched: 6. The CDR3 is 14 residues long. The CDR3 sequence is CASKKGLAHNEQFF. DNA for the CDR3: TGTGCCAGCAAAAAGGGACTAGCACACAATGAGCAGTTCTTC.

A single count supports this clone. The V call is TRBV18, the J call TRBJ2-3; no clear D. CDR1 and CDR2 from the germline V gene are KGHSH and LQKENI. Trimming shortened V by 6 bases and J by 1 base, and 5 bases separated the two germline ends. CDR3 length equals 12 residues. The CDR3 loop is CASSRGTDTQYF. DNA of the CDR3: TGTGCCAGCTCTCGGGGCACAGATACGCAGTATTTT.

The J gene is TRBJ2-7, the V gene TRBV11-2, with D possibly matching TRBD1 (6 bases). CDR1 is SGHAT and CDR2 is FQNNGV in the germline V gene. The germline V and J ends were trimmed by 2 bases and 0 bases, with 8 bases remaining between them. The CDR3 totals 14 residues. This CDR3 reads CASSLTTGSYEQYF. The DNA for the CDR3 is TGTGCCAGCAGCTTAACGACAGGCTCCTACGAGCAGTACTTC.

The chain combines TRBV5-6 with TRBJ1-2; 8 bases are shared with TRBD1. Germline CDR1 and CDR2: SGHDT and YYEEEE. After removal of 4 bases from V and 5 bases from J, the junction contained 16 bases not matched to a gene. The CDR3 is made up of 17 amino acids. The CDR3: CASSAKELDRATYGYTF. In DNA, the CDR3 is TGTGCCAGCAGCGCTAAAGAATTGGACAGGGCCACGTATGGCTACACCTTC. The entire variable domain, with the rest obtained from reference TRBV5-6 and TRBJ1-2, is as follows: DAGVTQSPTHLIKTRGQQVTLRCSPKSGHDTVSWYQQALGQGPQFIFQYYEEEERQRGNFPDRFSGHQFPNYSSELNVNALLLGDSALYLCASSAKELDRATYGYTFGSGTRLTVV.

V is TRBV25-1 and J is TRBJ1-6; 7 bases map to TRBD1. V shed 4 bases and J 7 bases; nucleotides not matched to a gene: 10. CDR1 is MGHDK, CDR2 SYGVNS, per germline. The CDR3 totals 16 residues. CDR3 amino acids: CASSAETGTVNSPLHF. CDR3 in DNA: TGTGCCAGCAGTGCGGAGACCGGGACAGTCAATTCACCCCTCCACTTT. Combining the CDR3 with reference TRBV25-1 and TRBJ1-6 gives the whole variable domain EADIYQTPRYLVIGTGKKITLECSQTMGHDKMYWYQQDPGMELHLIHYSYGVNSTEKGDLSSESTVSRIRTEHFPLTLESARPSHTSQYLCASSAETGTVNSPLHFGNGTRLTVT.

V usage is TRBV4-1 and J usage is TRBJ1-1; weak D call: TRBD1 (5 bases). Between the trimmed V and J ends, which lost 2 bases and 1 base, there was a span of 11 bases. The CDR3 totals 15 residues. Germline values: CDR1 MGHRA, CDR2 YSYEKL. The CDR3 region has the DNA TGCGCCAGCAGCCAACTCGGACACTCGAACACTGAAGCTTTCTTT. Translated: CASSQLGHSNTEAFF.